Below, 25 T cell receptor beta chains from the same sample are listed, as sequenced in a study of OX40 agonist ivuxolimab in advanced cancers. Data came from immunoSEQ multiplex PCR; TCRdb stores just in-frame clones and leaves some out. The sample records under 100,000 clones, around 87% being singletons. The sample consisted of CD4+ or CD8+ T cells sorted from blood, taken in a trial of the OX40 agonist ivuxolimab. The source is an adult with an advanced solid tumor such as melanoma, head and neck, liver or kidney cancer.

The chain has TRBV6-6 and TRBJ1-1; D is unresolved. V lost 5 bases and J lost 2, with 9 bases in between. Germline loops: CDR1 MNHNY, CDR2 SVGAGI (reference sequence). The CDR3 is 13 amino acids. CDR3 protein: CASSDKQNTEAFF. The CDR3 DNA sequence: TGTGCCAGCAGTGACAAGCAAAACACTGAAGCTTTCTTT.

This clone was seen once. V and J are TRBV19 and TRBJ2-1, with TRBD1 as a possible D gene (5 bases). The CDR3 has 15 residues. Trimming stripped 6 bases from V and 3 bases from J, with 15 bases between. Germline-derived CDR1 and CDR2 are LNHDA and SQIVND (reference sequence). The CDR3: CASSPPGSLYNEQFF. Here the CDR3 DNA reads TGTGCCAGTAGCCCTCCAGGGTCACTCTACAATGAGCAGTTCTTC.

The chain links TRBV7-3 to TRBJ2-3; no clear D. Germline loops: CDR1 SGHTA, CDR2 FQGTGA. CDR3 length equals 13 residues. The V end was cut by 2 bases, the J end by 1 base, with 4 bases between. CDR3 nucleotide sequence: TGTGCCAGCAGCTTAGACCGCACAGATACGCAGTATTTT. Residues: CASSLDRTDTQYF.

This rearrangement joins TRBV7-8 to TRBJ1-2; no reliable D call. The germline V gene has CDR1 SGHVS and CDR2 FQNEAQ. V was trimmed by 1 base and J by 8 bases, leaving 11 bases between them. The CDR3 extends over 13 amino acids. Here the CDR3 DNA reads TGTGCCAGCAGCTTAGGGCAACTGGAGGGCTACACCTTC. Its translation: CASSLGQLEGYTF.

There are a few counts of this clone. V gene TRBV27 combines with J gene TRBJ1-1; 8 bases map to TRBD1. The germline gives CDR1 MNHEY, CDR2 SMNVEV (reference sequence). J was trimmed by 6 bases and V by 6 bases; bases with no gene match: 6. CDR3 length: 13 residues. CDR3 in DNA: TGTGCCAGCAGACCCTCGGGACAGGCTGAAGCTTTCTTT. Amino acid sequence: CASRPSGQAEAFF.

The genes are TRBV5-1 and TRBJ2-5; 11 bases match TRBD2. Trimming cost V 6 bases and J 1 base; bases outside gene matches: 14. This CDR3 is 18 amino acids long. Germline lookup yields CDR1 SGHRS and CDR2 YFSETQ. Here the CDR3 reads CASTLAGGSTALQETQYF. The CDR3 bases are TGCGCCAGCACCCTAGCGGGAGGATCAACAGCCCTCCAAGAGACCCAGTACTTC.

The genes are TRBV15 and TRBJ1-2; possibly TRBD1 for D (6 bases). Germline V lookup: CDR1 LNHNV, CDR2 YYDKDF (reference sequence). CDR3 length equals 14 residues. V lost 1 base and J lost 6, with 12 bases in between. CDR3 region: CATSRAGAFDGYTF. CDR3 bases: TGTGCCACCAGCAGAGCAGGGGCCTTCGATGGCTACACCTTC.

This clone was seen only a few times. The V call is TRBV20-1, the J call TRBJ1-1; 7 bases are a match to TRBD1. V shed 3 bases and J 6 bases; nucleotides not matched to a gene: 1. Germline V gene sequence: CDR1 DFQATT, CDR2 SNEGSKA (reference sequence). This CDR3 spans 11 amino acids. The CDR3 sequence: CSASDRAEAFF. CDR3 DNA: TGCAGTGCTAGTGACAGGGCTGAAGCTTTCTTT.

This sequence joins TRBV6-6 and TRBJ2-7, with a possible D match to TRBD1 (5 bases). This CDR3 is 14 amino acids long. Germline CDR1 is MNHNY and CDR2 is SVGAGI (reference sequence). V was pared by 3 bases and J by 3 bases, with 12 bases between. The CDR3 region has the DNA TGTGCCAGCAGTTATTCTCAAGGGGTCTACGAGCAGTACTTC. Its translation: CASSYSQGVYEQYF.

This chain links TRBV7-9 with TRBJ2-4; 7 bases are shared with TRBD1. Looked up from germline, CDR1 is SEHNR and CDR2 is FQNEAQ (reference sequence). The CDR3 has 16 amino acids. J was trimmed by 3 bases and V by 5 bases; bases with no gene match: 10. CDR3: CASSHDRAGFKNIQYF. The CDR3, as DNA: TGTGCCAGCAGCCATGACAGGGCTGGGTTCAAAAACATTCAGTACTTC.

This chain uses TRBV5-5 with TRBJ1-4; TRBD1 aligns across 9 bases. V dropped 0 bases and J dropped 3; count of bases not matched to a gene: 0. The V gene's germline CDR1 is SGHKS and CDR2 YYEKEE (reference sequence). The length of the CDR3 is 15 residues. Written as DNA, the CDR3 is TGTGCCAGCAGCTTGGGGACAGGGGCTAATGAAAAACTGTTTTTT. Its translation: CASSLGTGANEKLFF.

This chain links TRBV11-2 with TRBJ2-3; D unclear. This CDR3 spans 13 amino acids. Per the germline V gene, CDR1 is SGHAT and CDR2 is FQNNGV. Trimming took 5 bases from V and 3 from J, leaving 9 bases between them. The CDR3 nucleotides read TGTGCCAGCAGCCCAGCCCCTACAGATACGCAGTATTTT. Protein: CASSPAPTDTQYF.

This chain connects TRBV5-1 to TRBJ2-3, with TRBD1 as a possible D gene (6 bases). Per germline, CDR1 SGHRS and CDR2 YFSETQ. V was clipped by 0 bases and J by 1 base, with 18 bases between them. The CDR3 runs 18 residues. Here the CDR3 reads CASSLEGVRRRRTDTQYF. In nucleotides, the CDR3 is TGCGCCAGCAGCTTGGAGGGGGTTCGGCGGAGGCGCACAGATACGCAGTATTTT.

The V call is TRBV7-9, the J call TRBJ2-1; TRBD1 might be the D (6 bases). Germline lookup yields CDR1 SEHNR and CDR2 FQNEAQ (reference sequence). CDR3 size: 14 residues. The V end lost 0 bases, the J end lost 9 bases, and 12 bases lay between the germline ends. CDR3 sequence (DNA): TGTGCCAGCAGCTTAGCTTCAGGGGTCGCTGAGCAGTTCTTC. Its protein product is CASSLASGVAEQFF.

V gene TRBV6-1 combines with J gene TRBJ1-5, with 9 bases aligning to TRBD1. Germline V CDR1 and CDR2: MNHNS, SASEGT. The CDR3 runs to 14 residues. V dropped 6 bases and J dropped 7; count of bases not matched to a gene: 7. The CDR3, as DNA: TGTGCCAGCAGATCTACAGGGGGCGGACAGCCCCAGCATTTT. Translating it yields CASRSTGGGQPQHF.

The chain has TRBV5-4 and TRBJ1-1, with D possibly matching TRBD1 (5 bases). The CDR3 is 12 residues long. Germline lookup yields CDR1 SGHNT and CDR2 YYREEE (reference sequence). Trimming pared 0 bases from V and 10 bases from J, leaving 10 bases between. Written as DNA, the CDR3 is TGTGCCAGCAGCTTGGACAGGCTGGGAGCTTTCTTT. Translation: CASSLDRLGAFF.

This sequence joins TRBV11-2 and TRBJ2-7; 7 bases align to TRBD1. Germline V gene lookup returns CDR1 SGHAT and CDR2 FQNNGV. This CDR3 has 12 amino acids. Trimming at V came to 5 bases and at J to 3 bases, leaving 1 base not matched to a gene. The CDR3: CASSTGVYEQYF. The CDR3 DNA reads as TGTGCCAGCAGCACAGGGGTCTACGAGCAGTACTTC.

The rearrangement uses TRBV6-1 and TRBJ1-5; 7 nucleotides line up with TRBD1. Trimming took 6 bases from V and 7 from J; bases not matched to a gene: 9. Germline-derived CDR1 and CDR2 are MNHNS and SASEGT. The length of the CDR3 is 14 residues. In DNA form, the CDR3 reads TGTGCCAGCAGCCCGACAACAGGGGACCAGCCCCAGCATTTT. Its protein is CASSPTTGDQPQHF.

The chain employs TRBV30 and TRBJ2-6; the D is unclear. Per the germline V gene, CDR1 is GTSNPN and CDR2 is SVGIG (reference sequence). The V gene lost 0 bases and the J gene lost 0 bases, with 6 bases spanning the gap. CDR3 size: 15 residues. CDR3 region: CAWSVTLSGANVLTF. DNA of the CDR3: TGTGCCTGGAGTGTAACGCTCTCTGGGGCCAACGTCCTGACTTTC.

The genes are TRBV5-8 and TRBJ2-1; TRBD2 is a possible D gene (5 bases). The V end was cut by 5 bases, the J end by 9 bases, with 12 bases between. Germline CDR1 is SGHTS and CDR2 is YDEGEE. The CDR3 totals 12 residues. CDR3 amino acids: CASRVPAAEQFF. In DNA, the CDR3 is TGTGCCAGCAGGGTCCCAGCGGCTGAGCAGTTCTTC.

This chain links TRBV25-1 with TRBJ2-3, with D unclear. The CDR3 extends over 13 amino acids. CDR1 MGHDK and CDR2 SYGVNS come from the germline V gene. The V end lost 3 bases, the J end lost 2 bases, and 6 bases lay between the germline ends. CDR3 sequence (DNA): TGTGCCAGCAGTGACCCCTCCACAGATACGCAGTATTTT. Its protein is CASSDPSTDTQYF.

The CDR3 DNA is TGTGCCAGCAGCCAAGATCTCGGCTTTCGCACAGATACGCAGTATTTT. This codes for CASSQDLGFRTDTQYF. The gene calls are TRBV4-2 and TRBJ2-3; D is unclear. Germline loops: CDR1 LGHNA, CDR2 YNFKEQ. The germline V and J ends were trimmed by 0 bases and 1 base, with 11 bases remaining between them. CDR3 length: 16 amino acids.

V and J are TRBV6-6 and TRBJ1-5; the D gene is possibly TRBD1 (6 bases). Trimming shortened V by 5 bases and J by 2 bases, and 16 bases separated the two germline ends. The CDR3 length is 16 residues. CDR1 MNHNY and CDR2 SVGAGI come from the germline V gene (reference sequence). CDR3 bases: TGTGCCAGCAGTCCGGCGGGGGCGCTGGGCAATCAGCCCCAGCATTTT. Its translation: CASSPAGALGNQPQHF.

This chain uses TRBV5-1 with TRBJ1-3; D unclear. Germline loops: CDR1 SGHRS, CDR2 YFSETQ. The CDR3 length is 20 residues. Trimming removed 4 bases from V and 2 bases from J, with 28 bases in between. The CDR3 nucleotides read TGCGCCAGCAGCCCGGGTTTTCCAGGAGACGCGCGGAAAACTGGAAACACCATATATTTT. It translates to CASSPGFPGDARKTGNTIYF.

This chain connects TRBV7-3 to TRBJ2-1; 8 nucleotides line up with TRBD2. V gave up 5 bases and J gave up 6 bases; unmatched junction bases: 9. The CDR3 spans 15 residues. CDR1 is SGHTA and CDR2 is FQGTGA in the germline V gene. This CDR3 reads CASSASGTRSNEQFF. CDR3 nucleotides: TGTGCCAGCAGCGCATCCGGGACTAGAAGCAATGAGCAGTTCTTC.